A selection of T cell receptor beta chains follows, all from one sample in a study of CD8 T cells in ankylosing spondylitis. One entry per CDR3 protein results from TCRdb running MiXCR on the 5' RACE reads. The sample contains roughly 220,000 distinct CDR3 sequences, about 11% of which appear only once. The sequencing sample was made of blood, either unsorted or a sorted T cell fraction (not recorded which). The receptors were gathered from a male donor with ankylosing spondylitis or in good health (not recorded which). Each CDR3 is given with its conserved first and last residue. D genes are given only for firm matches. Clone size is stated in some rows and not others, as once, few, many or a class when expanded.

>TRBD1|TRBJ2-1|TRBV14|once
CASRGQSSYNEQFF
TGTGCCAGCCGGGGACAGAGCTCCTACAATGAGCAGTTCTTC
>TRBD1|TRBJ1-5|TRBV29-1|many
CSVEQYRTGQINQPQHF
TGCAGCGTTGAACAATATCGGACAGGGCAGATCAATCAGCCCCAGCATTTT
>TRBD1|TRBJ2-7|TRBV2|NA
CARRDRGHEQYF
TGTGCCAGGAGGGACAGGGGTCACGAGCAGTACTTC
>NA|TRBJ2-5|TRBV20-1|many
CSARQQPETQYF
TGCAGTGCTAGACAGCAGCCTGAGACCCAGTACTTC
>NA|TRBJ2-5|TRBV20-1|many
CSARENERQGLLETQYF
TGCAGTGCTAGAGAGAATGAGAGACAGGGACTCTTGGAGACCCAGTACTTC
>TRBD1|TRBJ2-7|TRBV12-3/TRBV12-4|many
CASTETGTGSYEQYF
TGTGCCAGCACCGAGACCGGGACAGGGTCCTACGAGCAGTACTTC
>TRBD2|TRBJ2-3|TRBV29-1|many
CSVGKAGGSDTQYF
TGCAGCGTTGGCAAGGCGGGGGGGTCAGATACGCAGTATTTT
>TRBD1|TRBJ2-5|TRBV9|many
CASSVTYRGPEETQYF
TGTGCCAGCAGCGTAACTTACAGGGGTCCGGAAGAGACCCAGTACTTC
>NA|TRBJ2-7|TRBV28|few
CASLVQGSYEQYF
TGTGCCAGCTTAGTACAGGGCTCCTACGAGCAGTACTTC
>NA|TRBJ1-2|TRBV27|NA
CASSLAGRVNGYTF
TGTGCCAGCAGTTTGGCCGGGAGAGTGAATGGCTACACCTTC
>NA|TRBJ1-4|TRBV7-9|NA
CASSPRPRGRDEKLFF
TGTGCCAGCAGCCCACGCCCGAGAGGGAGGGACGAAAAACTGTTTTTT
>TRBD2|TRBJ2-7|TRBV12-3/TRBV12-4|many
CASSTGTSGEYEQYF
TGTGCCAGCAGTACTGGGACTAGCGGGGAATACGAGCAGTACTTC
>TRBD2|TRBJ2-2|TRBV20-1|NA
CSAGRLRTSRTGELFF
TGCAGTGCTGGGCGGCTGCGGACTAGCCGGACCGGGGAGCTGTTTTTT
>NA|TRBJ2-4|TRBV7-3|NA
CASSLHLIRGGENIQYF
TGTGCCAGCAGCTTACATCTCATCCGAGGGGGTGAAAACATTCAGTACTTC
>NA|TRBJ2-5|TRBV27|NA
CATGGRGRETQYF
TGTGCCACCGGAGGGCGGGGGCGAGAGACCCAGTACTTC
>NA|TRBJ2-3|TRBV9|many
CASSVVISGPETDTQYF
TGTGCCAGCAGCGTAGTAATAAGTGGACCTGAGACAGATACGCAGTATTTT
>TRBD2|TRBJ2-2|TRBV12-3/TRBV12-4|many
CASVLAGTNTGELFF
TGTGCCAGCGTCCTAGCGGGGACGAACACCGGGGAGCTGTTTTTT
>TRBD2|TRBJ2-1|TRBV24-1|many
CATSGEGGLGYNEQFF
TGTGCCACCAGTGGGGAGGGAGGTTTAGGATACAATGAGCAGTTCTTC
>NA|TRBJ1-5|TRBV27|many
CASSSADQRDHQPQHF
TGTGCCAGCAGTTCCGCGGATCAACGGGACCATCAGCCCCAGCATTTT
>NA|TRBJ1-2|TRBV6-1|many
CASSDAVPQNYGYTF
TGTGCCAGCAGTGATGCAGTCCCCCAAAACTATGGCTACACCTTC
>NA|TRBJ1-5|TRBV20-1|many
CSARAEINQPQHF
TGCAGTGCTAGGGCGGAAATTAATCAGCCCCAGCATTTT
>NA|TRBJ2-1|TRBV20-1|many
CSAPRFGGGGHFVEQFF
TGCAGTGCTCCACGTTTCGGAGGGGGGGGCCATTTCGTTGAGCAGTTCTTC
>TRBD2|TRBJ2-5|TRBV12-3/TRBV12-4|many
CASSLGLAGLQETQYF
TGTGCCAGCAGTTTAGGATTAGCGGGCCTCCAAGAGACCCAGTACTTC
>NA|TRBJ1-1|TRBV5-1|many
CASSDPGNTEAFF
TGCGCCAGCAGCGACCCCGGGAACACTGAAGCTTTCTTT
>TRBD1|TRBJ1-2|TRBV5-6|many
CASSLSGTGYGYTF
TGTGCCAGCAGCCTCTCCGGGACAGGGTATGGCTACACCTTC
>NA|TRBJ1-1|TRBV28|NA
CASSTPGNTEAFF
TGTGCCAGCAGTACCCCAGGGAACACTGAAGCTTTCTTT
>NA|TRBJ2-7|TRBV5-1|NA
CASSSSAGQLEQYF
TGCGCCAGCAGCTCCTCCGCGGGGCAGCTCGAGCAGTACTTC
>NA|TRBJ2-5|TRBV20-1|many
CSARRTPLQETQYF
TGCAGTGCTAGAAGGACACCATTACAAGAGACCCAGTACTTC
>TRBD1|TRBJ1-3|TRBV10-3|few
CAISEGQGGNTIYF
TGTGCCATCAGTGAAGGACAGGGGGGGAACACCATATATTTT
>NA|TRBJ2-3|TRBV5-5|many
CASSSDTFTDTQYF
TGTGCCAGCAGCTCCGACACCTTCACAGATACGCAGTATTTT
>NA|TRBJ2-2|TRBV11-1|NA
CATTRTGNTGELFF
TGTGCCACCACCCGCACAGGGAACACCGGGGAGCTGTTTTTT
>TRBD2|TRBJ2-1|TRBV7-6|few
CASSWTSGGADEQFF
TGTGCCAGCAGCTGGACTAGCGGGGGGGCCGATGAGCAGTTCTTC